These T cell receptor beta chains were read from a single sample in a study of blood T cell repertoires in COVID-19. Here immunoSEQ multiplex PCR was the method, and the copy in TCRdb shows in-frame clones only, minus some. Of 250,000 to 300,000 clones listed, approximately 91% are singletons. Specimen: PBMCs or T cells enriched from blood (not recorded which). These receptors were collected from a human donor in a cohort exposed to, infected with or recovered from COVID-19 (not recorded which). The donor label of this sample is uncertain. Both conserved end residues are part of each CDR3. The order of the fields is V gene, J gene, clone size, CDR3 length, CDR3 protein. A row's size may be missing; if present it is once, few, many or a size class.

>TRBV2|TRBJ2-7|.|14
CASKQGPSSYEQYF
>TRBV7-8|TRBJ2-5|.|13
CASSLDSTETQYF
>TRBV24-1|TRBJ1-2|.|14
CATSDRTSNYGYTF
>TRBV2|TRBJ2-2|.|12
CASRPGTGELFF
>TRBV4-1|TRBJ2-5|.|18
CASSQVGLAGGGQETQYF
>TRBV2|TRBJ1-2|.|13
CASLKTGITGYTF
>TRBV11-2|TRBJ2-1|.|16
CASSLGPGQGGNEQFF
>TRBV14|TRBJ1-2|many|13
CASSRATDYGYTF
>TRBV3-1/TRBV3-2|TRBJ2-7|.|13
CASSQDVQGSCHF
>TRBV5-1|TRBJ2-1|.|15
CASSFSGGDYNEQFF
>TRBV5-1|TRBJ1-1|.|14
CASSLDRVNTEAFF
>TRBV19|TRBJ2-4|.|14
CASSIGWAGNIQYF
>TRBV7-2|TRBJ1-5|.|13
CASSLDIYQPQHF
>TRBV4-2|TRBJ1-1|.|15
CASSQERDLNTEAFF
>TRBV7-9|TRBJ1-2|.|15
CASSSSRDPNYGYTF
>TRBV11-3|TRBJ2-7|.|13
CASSLVDGDEQYF
>TRBV7-3|TRBJ2-5|.|14
CASSPGLAEETQYF
>TRBV7-9|TRBJ2-3|once|17
CASRFPLGSREGDTQYF
>TRBV7-6|TRBJ2-1|.|12
CASSWGQSEQFF
>TRBV4-1|TRBJ2-7|.|14
CASSQDSQVYEQYF
>TRBV18|TRBJ1-5|once|17
CASSPGQSEYSNQPQHF
>TRBV5-6|TRBJ2-5|.|15
CASSERGTPQETQYF
>TRBV4-2|TRBJ2-2|.|14
CASSQDTQTGELFF
>TRBV30|TRBJ2-3|once|13
CAWSLSFVDTQYF
>TRBV19|TRBJ1-2|.|13
CATAGRVAYGYTF
>TRBV5-6|TRBJ2-1|.|14
CASSLGRGVNEQFF
>TRBV10-1|TRBJ1-4|.|16
CASRANLGGLEEKLFF
>TRBV11-2|TRBJ1-2|.|17
CASSPPTGGVFNYGYTF
>TRBV9|TRBJ2-3|.|16
CASSAHGQVSADTQYF
>TRBV30|TRBJ1-4|.|14
CAWSVQGQGVPLFF
>TRBV30|TRBJ1-4|.|13
CAWEGQDNEKLFF
>TRBV5-1|TRBJ1-1|.|16
CASSLAWDSQNTEAFF
>TRBV6-5|TRBJ1-6|.|13
CASPGQGKTPLHF
>TRBV19|TRBJ1-2|once|14
CASTPSTEFYGYTF
>TRBV19|TRBJ1-2|few|16
CASSTASGLTNYGYTF
>TRBV2|TRBJ1-1|.|14
CASSLGQGNTEAFF
>TRBV11-2|TRBJ2-3|.|16
CASSLVSGGSGHTQYF
>TRBV6-5|TRBJ2-2|.|13
CASRAGNTGELFF
>TRBV18|TRBJ1-2|.|16
CASTPKTEPFNYGYTF
>TRBV9|TRBJ2-5|.|15
CASSVALRGRETQYF
>TRBV6-5|TRBJ2-7|.|14
CASRASGGAYEQYF
>TRBV3-1/TRBV3-2|TRBJ2-5|.|16
CASSQDRGGPGETQYF
>TRBV4-1|TRBJ1-4|.|15
CASSQITGKGEKLFF
>TRBV24-1|TRBJ1-1|.|16
CATSVRTGGWNTEAFF
>TRBV6-5|TRBJ1-2|.|14
CASSSDRLLYGYTF
>TRBV19|TRBJ2-7|.|13
CASSDLGSYEQYF
>TRBV9|TRBJ1-4|few|15
CASSVAAGKGEKLFF